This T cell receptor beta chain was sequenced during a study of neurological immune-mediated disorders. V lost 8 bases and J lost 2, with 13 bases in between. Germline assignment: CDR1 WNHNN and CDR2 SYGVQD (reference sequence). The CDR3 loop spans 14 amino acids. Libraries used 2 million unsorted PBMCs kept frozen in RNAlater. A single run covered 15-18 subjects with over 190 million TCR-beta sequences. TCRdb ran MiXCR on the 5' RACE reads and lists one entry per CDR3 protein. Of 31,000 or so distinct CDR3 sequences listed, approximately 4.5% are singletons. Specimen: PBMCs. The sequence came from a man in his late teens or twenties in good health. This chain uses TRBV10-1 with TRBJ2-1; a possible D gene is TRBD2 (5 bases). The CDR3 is CASGPGNAYNEQFF. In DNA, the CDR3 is TGCGCCAGCGGACCGGGAAACGCCTACAATGAGCAGTTCTTC.